This entry lists 12 T cell receptor beta chains sequenced from one sample in a study of patients and donors after allogeneic stem cell transplantation. TCRdb reprocessed the RT-PCR reads via MiXCR and lists one record per CDR3 protein. The sample consists of 30,000 to 40,000 distinct CDR3 sequences, around 35% of them appearing once. Material: blood, either unsorted or a sorted T cell fraction (not recorded which). These receptor sequences come from a human donor who was either an allogeneic HSCT recipient or a stem cell or donor lymphocyte infusion donor (not recorded which). It is not recorded whose cells these are; they may come from a transplant donor.

The V call is TRBV19, the J call TRBJ2-2; possibly TRBD1 for D (5 bases). V was clipped by 3 bases and J by 1 base, with 9 bases between them. CDR3 length: 15 amino acids. Germline V CDR1 and CDR2: LNHDA, SQIVND (reference sequence). The DNA of the CDR3 is TGTGCCAGTAGTATTGACAGAGAGAACACCGGGGAGCTGTTTTTT. This gives the protein CASSIDRENTGELFF.

This clonotype was detected only once. The gene calls are TRBV11-3 and TRBJ1-6; D remains ambiguous. The V end was cut by 5 bases, the J end by 8 bases, with 10 bases between. The V gene's germline CDR1 is SGHNT and CDR2 YENEEA. CDR3 size: 13 residues. CDR3 amino acids: CASSIDGHSPLHF. The CDR3 DNA reads as TGTGCCAGCAGCATCGACGGGCATTCACCCCTCCACTTT.

Many counts were recorded for this clonotype. This chain joins TRBV9 and TRBJ1-1; D perhaps matches TRBD1 (5 bases). This CDR3 region has 13 residues. Germline CDR1 reads SGDLS; CDR2 reads YYNGEE. The V end lost 5 bases, the J end lost 5 bases, and 13 bases lay between the germline ends. The CDR3 region has the DNA TGTGCCAGCAGGGGGCAGGGATGGACTGAAGCTTTCTTT. This encodes CASRGQGWTEAFF.

The chain links TRBV6-6 to TRBJ2-1, with TRBD1 identical over 7 bases. This CDR3 is built from 15 residues. CDR1 and CDR2 (germline): MNHNY, SVGAGI (reference sequence). Germline trimming cut 6 bases from V and 0 bases from J; bases unmatched to any gene: 5. The CDR3, as DNA: TGTGCCAGCAGAGCGACAGGGAGCTCCTACAATGAGCAGTTCTTC. Encoded protein: CASRATGSSYNEQFF.

V and J are TRBV5-1 and TRBJ2-3; D is undetermined. This CDR3 is built from 12 residues. Trimming removed 7 bases at V and 2 bases at J, with 8 bases between. Looked up from germline, CDR1 is SGHRS and CDR2 is YFSETQ. The CDR3 sequence: CASRPTTDTQYF. The DNA for the CDR3 is TGCGCCAGCCGGCCAACCACAGATACGCAGTATTTT.

The chain employs TRBV7-2 and TRBJ2-1, with TRBD2 identical over 12 bases. Germline CDR1 SGHTA, CDR2 FQGNSA. The CDR3 runs 20 residues. J gave up 0 bases and V 1 base, and 10 bases lay outside the gene matches. The CDR3 is CASSLEHLAGGRSSYNEQFF. The DNA for the CDR3 is TGTGCCAGCAGCTTAGAGCATCTAGCGGGGGGGAGAAGCTCCTACAATGAGCAGTTCTTC.

This chain links TRBV25-1 with TRBJ1-2; 7 positions match TRBD1. The CDR3 extends over 15 amino acids. Germline CDR1 MGHDK, CDR2 SYGVNS. Trimming took 6 bases from V and 4 from J; bases not matched to a gene: 11. The CDR3 DNA reads as TGTGCCAGCAGCTCGACAGGGAGGCGGGGCTATGGCTACACCTTC. As protein: CASSSTGRRGYGYTF.

This clonotype was detected a few times. J is TRBJ1-1 and V is TRBV20-1, with no clear D. Germline V gene lookup returns CDR1 DFQATT and CDR2 SNEGSKA (reference sequence). There are 13 residues in the CDR3. V was pared by 2 bases and J by 1 base, with 8 bases between. CDR3 nucleotides: TGCAGTGCTAGAAGTTCCGAGAACACTGAAGCTTTCTTT. The encoded protein is CSARSSENTEAFF.

This clonotype occurred a few times. The chain has TRBV19 and TRBJ1-1; D is uncertain. CDR1 is LNHDA and CDR2 is SQIVND in the germline V gene (reference sequence). This CDR3 is built from 12 residues. V dropped 6 bases and J dropped 5 bases, with 10 bases sitting between them. The CDR3 reads CASRLSLTEAFF. The DNA of the CDR3 is TGTGCCAGTAGACTGAGCCTTACTGAAGCTTTCTTT. The complete variable domain, with remaining parts taken from reference TRBV19 and TRBJ1-1, reads DGGITQSPKYLFRKEGQNVTLSCEQNLNHDAMYWYRQDPGQGLRLIYYSQIVNDFQKGDIAEGYSVSREKKESFPLTVTSAQKNPTAFYLCASRLSLTEAFFGQGTRLTVV.

The V and J genes are TRBV5-1 and TRBJ2-3; a possible D gene is TRBD2 (5 bases). CDR3 length equals 15 residues. The germline gives CDR1 SGHRS, CDR2 YFSETQ. V was trimmed by 0 bases and J by 1 base, leaving 9 bases between them. CDR3 in amino acids: CASSLGERGTDTQYF. CDR3 nucleotides: TGCGCCAGCAGCTTGGGGGAGCGAGGCACAGATACGCAGTATTTT.

The chain carries TRBV27 and TRBJ2-1; tentative D call: TRBD2 (5 bases). The CDR3 spans 13 residues. The V end lost 10 bases, the J end lost 4 bases, and 14 bases lay between the germline ends. Per the germline V gene, CDR1 is MNHEY and CDR2 is SMNVEV (reference sequence). CDR3 nucleotide sequence: TGTGCCACTTGCCGGGAACGGTACAATGAGCAGTTCTTC. Translating it yields CATCRERYNEQFF.

The chain has TRBV20-1 and TRBJ2-1, with D uncertain. The CDR3 runs 13 residues. Germline CDR1 is DFQATT and CDR2 is SNEGSKA (reference sequence). Trimming left V 0 bases short and J 8 bases short, with 11 bases between. CDR3 in amino acids: CSARDPLFHEQFF. DNA for the CDR3: TGCAGTGCTAGAGATCCCCTATTCCATGAGCAGTTCTTC.